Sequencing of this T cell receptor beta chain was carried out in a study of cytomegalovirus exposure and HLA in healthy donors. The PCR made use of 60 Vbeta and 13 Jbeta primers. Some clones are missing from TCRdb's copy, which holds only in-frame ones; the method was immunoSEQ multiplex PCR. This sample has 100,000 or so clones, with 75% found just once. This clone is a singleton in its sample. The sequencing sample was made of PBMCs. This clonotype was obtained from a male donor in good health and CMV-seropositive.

The CDR3 sequence is CASSAGLAGGLITDTQYF. The CDR3 DNA sequence: TGTGCCAGCAGCGCAGGACTAGCGGGGGGGCTAATCACAGATACGCAGTATTTT. The rearrangement joins TRBV9 to TRBJ2-3; 15 bases are shared with TRBD2. The germline CDR1 and CDR2 sequences are SGDLS and YYNGEE. The CDR3 totals 18 residues. After removal of 3 bases from V and 2 bases from J, the junction contained 7 bases not matched to a gene.